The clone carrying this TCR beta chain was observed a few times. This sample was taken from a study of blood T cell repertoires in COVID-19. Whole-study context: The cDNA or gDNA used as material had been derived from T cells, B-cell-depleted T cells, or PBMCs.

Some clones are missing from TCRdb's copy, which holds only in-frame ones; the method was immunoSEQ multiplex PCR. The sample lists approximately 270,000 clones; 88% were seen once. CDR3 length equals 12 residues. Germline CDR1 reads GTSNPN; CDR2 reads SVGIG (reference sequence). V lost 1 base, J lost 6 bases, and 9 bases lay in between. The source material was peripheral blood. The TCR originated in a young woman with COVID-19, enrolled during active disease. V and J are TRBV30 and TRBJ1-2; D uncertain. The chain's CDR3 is CAWSAVRDGYTF. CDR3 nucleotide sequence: TGTGCCTGGAGTGCTGTCCGGGATGGCTACACCTTC.